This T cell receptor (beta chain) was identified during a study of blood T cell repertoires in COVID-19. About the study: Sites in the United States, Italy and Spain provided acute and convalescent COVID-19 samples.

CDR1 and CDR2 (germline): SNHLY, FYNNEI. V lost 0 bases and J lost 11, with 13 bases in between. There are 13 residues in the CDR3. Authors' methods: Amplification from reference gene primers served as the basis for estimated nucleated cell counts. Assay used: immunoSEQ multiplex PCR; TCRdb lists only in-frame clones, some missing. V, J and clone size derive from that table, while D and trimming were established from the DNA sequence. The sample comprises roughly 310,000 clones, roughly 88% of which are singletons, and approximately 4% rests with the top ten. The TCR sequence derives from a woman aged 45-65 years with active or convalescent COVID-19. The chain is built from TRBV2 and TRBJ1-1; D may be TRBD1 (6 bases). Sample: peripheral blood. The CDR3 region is CASSEALGTIAFF. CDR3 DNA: TGTGCCAGCAGTGAAGCGCTGGGGACAATCGCTTTCTTT.